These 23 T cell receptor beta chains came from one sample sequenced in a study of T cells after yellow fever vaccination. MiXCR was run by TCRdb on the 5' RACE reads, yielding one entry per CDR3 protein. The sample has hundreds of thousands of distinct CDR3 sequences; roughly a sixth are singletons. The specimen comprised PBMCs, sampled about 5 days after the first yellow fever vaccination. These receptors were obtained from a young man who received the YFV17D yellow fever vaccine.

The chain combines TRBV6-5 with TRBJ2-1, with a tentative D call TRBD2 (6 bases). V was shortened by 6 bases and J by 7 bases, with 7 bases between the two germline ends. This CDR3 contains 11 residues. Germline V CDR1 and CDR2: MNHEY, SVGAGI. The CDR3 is CASRAGNEQFF. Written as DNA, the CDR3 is TGTGCCAGCAGGGCGGGGAATGAGCAGTTCTTC.

The CDR3 loop is CASSVGGQLNTEAFF. As DNA, the CDR3 is TGTGCCAGCAGCGTAGGGGGGCAGCTGAACACTGAAGCTTTCTTT. V gene TRBV9 combines with J gene TRBJ1-1; D perhaps matches TRBD1 (6 bases). With 0 bases removed from V and 0 bases from J, the gap between germline ends came to 9 bases. The CDR3 runs to 15 residues. The germline V gene has CDR1 SGDLS and CDR2 YYNGEE. Together with reference TRBV9 and TRBJ1-1, the CDR3 gives the full variable domain: DSGVTQTPKHLITATGQRVTLRCSPRSGDLSVYWYQQSLDQGLQFLIQYYNGEERAKGNILERFSAQQFPDLHSELNLSSLELGDSALYFCASSVGGQLNTEAFFGQGTRLTVV.

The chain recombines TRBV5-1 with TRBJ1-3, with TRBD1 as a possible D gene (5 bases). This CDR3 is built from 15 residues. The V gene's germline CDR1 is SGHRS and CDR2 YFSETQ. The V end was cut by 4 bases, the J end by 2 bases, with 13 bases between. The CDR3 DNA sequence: TGCGCCAGCAGCGACCCTCAGGGAACTGGAAACACCATATATTTT. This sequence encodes CASSDPQGTGNTIYF.

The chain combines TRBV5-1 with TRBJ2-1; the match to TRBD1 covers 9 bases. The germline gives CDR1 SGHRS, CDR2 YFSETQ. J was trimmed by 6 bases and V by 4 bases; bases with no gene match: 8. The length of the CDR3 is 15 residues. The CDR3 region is CASSIAGTGLNEQFF. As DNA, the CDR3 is TGCGCCAGCAGCATAGCCGGGACAGGGCTCAATGAGCAGTTCTTC.

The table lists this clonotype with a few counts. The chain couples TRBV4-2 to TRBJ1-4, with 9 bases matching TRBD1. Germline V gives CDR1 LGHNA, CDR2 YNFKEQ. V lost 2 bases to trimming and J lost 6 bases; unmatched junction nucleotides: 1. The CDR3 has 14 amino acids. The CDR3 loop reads CASSQRDRDEKLFF. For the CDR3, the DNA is TGTGCCAGCAGCCAACGGGACAGGGATGAAAAACTGTTTTTT.

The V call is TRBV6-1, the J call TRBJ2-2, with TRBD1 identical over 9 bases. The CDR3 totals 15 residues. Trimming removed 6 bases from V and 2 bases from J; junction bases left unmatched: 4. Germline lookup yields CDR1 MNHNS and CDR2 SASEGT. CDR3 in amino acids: CASSPTGGNTGELFF. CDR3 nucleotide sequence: TGTGCCAGCAGCCCTACAGGGGGCAACACCGGGGAGCTGTTTTTT.

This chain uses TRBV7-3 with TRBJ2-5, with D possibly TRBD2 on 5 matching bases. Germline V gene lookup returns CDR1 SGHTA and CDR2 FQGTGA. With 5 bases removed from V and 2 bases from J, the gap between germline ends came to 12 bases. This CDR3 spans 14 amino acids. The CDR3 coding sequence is TGTGCCAGCAGCCAGACGGGGTGGCAAGAGACCCAGTACTTC. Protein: CASSQTGWQETQYF.

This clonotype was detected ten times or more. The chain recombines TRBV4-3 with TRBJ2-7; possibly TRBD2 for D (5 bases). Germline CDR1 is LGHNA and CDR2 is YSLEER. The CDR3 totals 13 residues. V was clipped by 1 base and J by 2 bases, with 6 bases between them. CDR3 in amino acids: CASSQGETYEQYF. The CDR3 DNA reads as TGCGCCAGCAGCCAAGGGGAGACCTACGAGCAGTACTTC.

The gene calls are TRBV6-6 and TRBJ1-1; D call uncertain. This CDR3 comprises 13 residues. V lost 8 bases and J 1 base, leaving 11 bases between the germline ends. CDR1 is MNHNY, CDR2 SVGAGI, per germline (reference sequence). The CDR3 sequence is CASVAGPNTEAFF. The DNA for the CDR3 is TGTGCCAGCGTAGCAGGTCCGAACACTGAAGCTTTCTTT.

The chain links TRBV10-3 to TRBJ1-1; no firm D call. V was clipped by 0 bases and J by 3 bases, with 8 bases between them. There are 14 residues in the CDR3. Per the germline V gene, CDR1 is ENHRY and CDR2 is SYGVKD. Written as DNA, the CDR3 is TGTGCCATCAGTGAGTCGGTGAGGGACACTGAAGCTTTCTTT. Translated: CAISESVRDTEAFF.

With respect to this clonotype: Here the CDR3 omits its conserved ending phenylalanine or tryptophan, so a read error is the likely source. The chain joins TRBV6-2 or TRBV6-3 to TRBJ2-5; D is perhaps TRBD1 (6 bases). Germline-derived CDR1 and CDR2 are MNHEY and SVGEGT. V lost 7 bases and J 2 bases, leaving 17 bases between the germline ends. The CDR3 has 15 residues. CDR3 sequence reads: CASTPTTGSQETQYS. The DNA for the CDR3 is TGTGCCAGCACCCCGACGACAGGCTCACAAGAGACCCAGTACTCC.

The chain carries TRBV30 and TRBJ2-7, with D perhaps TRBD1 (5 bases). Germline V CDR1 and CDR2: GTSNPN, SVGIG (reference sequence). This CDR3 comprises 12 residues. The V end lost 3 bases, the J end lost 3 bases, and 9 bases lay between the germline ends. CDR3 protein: CAWRDNYYEQYF. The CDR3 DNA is TGTGCCTGGAGGGACAACTACTACGAGCAGTACTTC.

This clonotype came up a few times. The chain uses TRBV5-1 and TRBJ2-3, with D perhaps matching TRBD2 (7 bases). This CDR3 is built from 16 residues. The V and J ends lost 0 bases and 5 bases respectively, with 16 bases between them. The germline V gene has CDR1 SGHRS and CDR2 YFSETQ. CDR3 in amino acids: CASSLVAGANQDTQYF. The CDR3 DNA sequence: TGCGCCAGCAGCTTGGTGGCGGGGGCTAACCAAGATACGCAGTATTTT.

The CDR3 is CASKRGSYNEQFF. DNA for the CDR3: TGCGCCAGCAAGAGGGGGTCCTACAATGAGCAGTTCTTC. The chain combines TRBV5-1 with TRBJ2-1; TRBD1 might be the D (6 bases). In germline, CDR1 is SGHRS, CDR2 YFSETQ. With 6 bases removed from V and 1 base from J, the gap between germline ends came to 8 bases. The length of the CDR3 is 13 residues. Variable domain in full (rest from reference TRBV5-1 and TRBJ2-1): KAGVTQTPRYLIKTRGQQVTLSCSPISGHRSVSWYQQTPGQGLQFLFEYFSETQRNKGNFPGRFSGRQFSNSRSEMNVSTLELGDSALYLCASKRGSYNEQFFGPGTRLTVL.

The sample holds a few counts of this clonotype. The chain's CDR3 is CASSIPRGSSYEQYF. The CDR3 nucleotides are TGTGCCAGCAGTATCCCCAGGGGGTCCTCCTACGAGCAGTACTTC. This chain joins TRBV6-2 or TRBV6-3 and TRBJ2-7, with TRBD1 matching 7 bases. This CDR3 comprises 15 residues. The V segment lost 5 bases and the J segment 0 bases; nucleotides outside the gene matches: 7. Germline V gene sequence: CDR1 MNHEY, CDR2 SVGEGT.

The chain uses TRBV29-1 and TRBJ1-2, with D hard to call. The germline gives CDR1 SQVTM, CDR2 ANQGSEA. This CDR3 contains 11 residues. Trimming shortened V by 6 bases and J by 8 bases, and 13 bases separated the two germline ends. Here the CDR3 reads CSVAGGRGYTF. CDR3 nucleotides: TGCAGCGTGGCGGGAGGGCGAGGCTACACCTTC.

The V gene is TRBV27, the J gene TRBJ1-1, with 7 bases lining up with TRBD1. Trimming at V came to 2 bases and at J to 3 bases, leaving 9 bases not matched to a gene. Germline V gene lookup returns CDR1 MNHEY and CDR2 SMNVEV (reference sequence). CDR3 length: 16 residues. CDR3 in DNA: TGTGCCAGCAGTTTAACCCGACAGGGCCGGGACACTGAAGCTTTCTTT. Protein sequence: CASSLTRQGRDTEAFF.

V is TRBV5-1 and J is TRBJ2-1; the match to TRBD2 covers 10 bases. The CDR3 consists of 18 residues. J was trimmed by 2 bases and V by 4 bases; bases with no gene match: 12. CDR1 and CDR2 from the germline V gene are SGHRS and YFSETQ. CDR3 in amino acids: CASSLTSYSGGTYNEQFF. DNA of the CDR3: TGCGCCAGCAGCCTAACCTCTTATAGCGGGGGGACCTACAATGAGCAGTTCTTC. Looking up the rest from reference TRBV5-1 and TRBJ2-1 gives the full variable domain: KAGVTQTPRYLIKTRGQQVTLSCSPISGHRSVSWYQQTPGQGLQFLFEYFSETQRNKGNFPGRFSGRQFSNSRSEMNVSTLELGDSALYLCASSLTSYSGGTYNEQFFGPGTRLTVL.

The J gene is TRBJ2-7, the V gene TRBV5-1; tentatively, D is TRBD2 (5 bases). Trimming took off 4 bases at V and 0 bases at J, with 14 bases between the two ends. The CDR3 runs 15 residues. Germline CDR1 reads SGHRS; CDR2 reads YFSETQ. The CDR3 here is CASSPYGESSYEQYF. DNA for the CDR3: TGCGCCAGCAGCCCGTACGGGGAAAGCTCCTACGAGCAGTACTTC.

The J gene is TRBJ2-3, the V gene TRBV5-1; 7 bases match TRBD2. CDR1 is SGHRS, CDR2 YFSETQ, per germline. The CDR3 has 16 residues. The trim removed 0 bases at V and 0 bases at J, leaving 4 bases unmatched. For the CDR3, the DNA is TGCGCCAGCAGCTTGGCTTTGCGGGGGAGCACAGATACGCAGTATTTT. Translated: CASSLALRGSTDTQYF.

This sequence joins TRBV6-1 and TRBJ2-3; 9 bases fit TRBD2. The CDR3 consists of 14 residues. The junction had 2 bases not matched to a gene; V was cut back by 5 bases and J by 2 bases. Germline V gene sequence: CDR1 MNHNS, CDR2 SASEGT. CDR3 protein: CASSSGGITDTQYF. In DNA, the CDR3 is TGTGCCAGCAGTAGCGGGGGGATCACAGATACGCAGTATTTT.

Here the CDR3 reads CASSLEDAGATQYF. In DNA, the CDR3 is TGTGCCAGCAGCTTAGAGGACGCCGGCGCTACGCAGTATTTT. This chain uses TRBV7-2 with TRBJ2-3; D remains ambiguous. This CDR3 comprises 14 residues. Per germline, CDR1 SGHTA and CDR2 FQGNSA. Trimming stripped 1 base from V and 8 bases from J, with 13 bases between.

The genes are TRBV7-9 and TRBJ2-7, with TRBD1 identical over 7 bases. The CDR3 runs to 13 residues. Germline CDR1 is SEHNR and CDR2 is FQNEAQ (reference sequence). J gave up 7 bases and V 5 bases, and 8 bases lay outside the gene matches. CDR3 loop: CASSKDRTVEQYF. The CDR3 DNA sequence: TGTGCCAGCAGCAAGGACAGGACCGTTGAGCAGTACTTC. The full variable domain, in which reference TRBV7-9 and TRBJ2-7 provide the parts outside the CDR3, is DTGVSQNPRHKITKRGQNVTFRCDPISEHNRLYWYRQTLGQGPEFLTYFQNEAQLEKSRLLSDRFSAERPKGSFSTLEIQRTEQGDSAMYLCASSKDRTVEQYFGPGTRLTVT.